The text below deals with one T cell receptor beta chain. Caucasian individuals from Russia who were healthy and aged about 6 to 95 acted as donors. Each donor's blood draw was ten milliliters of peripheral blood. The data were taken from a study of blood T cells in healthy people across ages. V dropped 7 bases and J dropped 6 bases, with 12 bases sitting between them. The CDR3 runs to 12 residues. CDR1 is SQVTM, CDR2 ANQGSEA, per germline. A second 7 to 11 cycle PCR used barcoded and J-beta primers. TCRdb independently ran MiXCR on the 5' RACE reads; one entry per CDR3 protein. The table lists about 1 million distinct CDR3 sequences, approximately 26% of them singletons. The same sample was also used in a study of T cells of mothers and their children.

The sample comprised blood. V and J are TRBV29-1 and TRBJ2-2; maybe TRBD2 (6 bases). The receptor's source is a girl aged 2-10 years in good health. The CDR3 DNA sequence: TGCAGCGCGGGGAGGATCTCCGGGGAGCTGTTTTTT. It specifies CSAGRISGELFF.